The rows below give T cell receptor beta chains drawn from one sample of a study of a mutant IDH1 vaccine in newly diagnosed glioma. No antigens are known for them. Clones were sequenced by immunoSEQ multiplex PCR, and TCRdb holds only the in-frame ones, with some missing. The table records about 25,000 clones, approximately 80% of them present only once. The specimen was PBMCs, collected from a glioma patient whose treatment included an IDH1 peptide vaccine. The receptors stem from a man aged 40-49 years with glioma. The CDR3 runs from the conserved cysteine through the conserved F or W. A D gene is named only where the DNA matches it firmly. Not all rows give a size; the values are once, few, many and, for expanded clones, a class.

CDR3nt: TGTGCCAGCAGCGGGGAGTACGACACTGAAGCTTTCTTT
CDR3aa: CASSGEYDTEAFF
j_gene: TRBJ1-1
v_gene: TRBV5-4
abundance: few
d_gene: -

CDR3nt: TGCAGCGTTGAAGGGAACACTGAAGCTTTCTTT
CDR3aa: CSVEGNTEAFF
j_gene: TRBJ1-1
v_gene: TRBV29-1
abundance: -
d_gene: -

CDR3nt: TGTGCCAGCAGCTCGCGCTCGGGAGGGACAGGAAACACCATATATTTT
CDR3aa: CASSSRSGGTGNTIYF
j_gene: TRBJ1-3
v_gene: TRBV7-2
abundance: few
d_gene: -

CDR3nt: TGCGCCAGCAGCTTTCAAGGGGAGGGGGAAAAACTGTTTTTT
CDR3aa: CASSFQGEGEKLFF
j_gene: TRBJ1-4
v_gene: TRBV5-1
abundance: -
d_gene: -

CDR3nt: TGTGCCAGCAAGACAGGGGATGGAAACACCATATATTTT
CDR3aa: CASKTGDGNTIYF
j_gene: TRBJ1-3
v_gene: TRBV6-6
abundance: -
d_gene: TRBD1

CDR3nt: TGTGCCAGTAGTGTCCAGGGACGGGAGACCCAGTACTTC
CDR3aa: CASSVQGRETQYF
j_gene: TRBJ2-5
v_gene: TRBV19
abundance: -
d_gene: -

CDR3nt: TGTGCCAGTAGGAGATACGGGAACTCCTACGAGCAGTACTTC
CDR3aa: CASRRYGNSYEQYF
j_gene: TRBJ2-7
v_gene: TRBV2
abundance: -
d_gene: -

CDR3nt: TGTGCCAGCAGTGGGACAGGAACTTTACAAGAGACCCAGTACTTC
CDR3aa: CASSGTGTLQETQYF
j_gene: TRBJ2-5
v_gene: TRBV2
abundance: -
d_gene: TRBD1

CDR3nt: TGTGCCAGCAGCTCAGATGGGGACGTTTACGAGCAGTACTTC
CDR3aa: CASSSDGDVYEQYF
j_gene: TRBJ2-7
v_gene: TRBV7-6
abundance: -
d_gene: -

CDR3nt: TGTGCCAGCAGTCCATATAAGAACGCTTATGGCTACACCTTC
CDR3aa: CASSPYKNAYGYTF
j_gene: TRBJ1-2
v_gene: TRBV6-5
abundance: -
d_gene: -

CDR3nt: TGTGCCACCCTAGACAGGGGAGGGCAGCCCCAGCATTTT
CDR3aa: CATLDRGGQPQHF
j_gene: TRBJ1-5
v_gene: TRBV6-1
abundance: -
d_gene: TRBD1

CDR3nt: TGTGCCAGCAGCCCCCGGAGCGCCGGGGAGCTGTTTTTT
CDR3aa: CASSPRSAGELFF
j_gene: TRBJ2-2
v_gene: TRBV7-2
abundance: -
d_gene: -

CDR3nt: TGTGCCAGCAGCTTAGGCGACGCTGGTTACGAGCAGTACTTC
CDR3aa: CASSLGDAGYEQYF
j_gene: TRBJ2-7
v_gene: TRBV7-6
abundance: once
d_gene: -

CDR3nt: TGTGCCAGCAGTGTGGCTAGCGGGTACAATGAGCAGTTCTTC
CDR3aa: CASSVASGYNEQFF
j_gene: TRBJ2-1
v_gene: TRBV6-4
abundance: -
d_gene: TRBD2

CDR3nt: TGTGCCAGCAGTTACTCGATCGGCAGGGATAATTCACCCCTCCACTTT
CDR3aa: CASSYSIGRDNSPLHF
j_gene: TRBJ1-6
v_gene: TRBV6-5
abundance: -
d_gene: -

CDR3nt: TGTGCCACCAGCAGAGCACTAAGAGGTAGCGAGACCCAGTACTTC
CDR3aa: CATSRALRGSETQYF
j_gene: TRBJ2-5
v_gene: TRBV15
abundance: -
d_gene: -